This T cell receptor (beta chain) is drawn from a study of regulatory T cells in long-lasting Graves disease. In the case of this clonotype: Its antigen is unidentified.

Findings and limits, study-wide: TCR diversity was lower in persistent Graves' patients (versus newly diagnosed ones).

Time point specified: persistent/refractory GD, antithyroid drugs over 5 years with positive TRAb. PBMC-extracted RNA yielded the TCR library. American Thyroid Association guidelines were used to diagnose Graves' disease. With iRepertoire HTBI primers and Arm-PCR of CDR3 regions, TCR beta libraries were built. MiXCR, run by TCRdb on the multiplex PCR reads, gives a single entry per CDR3 protein. Of some 430,000 distinct CDR3 sequences in the sample, 20% to 25% were seen once. This receptor was identified in a female donor with Graves disease. Sequencing used peripheral blood mononuclear cells (PBMCs), obtained when the disease was refractory, from a patient treated with antithyroid drugs.

As DNA, the CDR3 is TGCGCCAGCAGCCGGGGTTCAGCCAACGAGCAGTACTTC. Residues: CASSRGSANEQYF. This rearrangement joins TRBV4-1 to TRBJ2-7, with D uncertain. The length of the CDR3 is 13 residues. Germline V gene lookup returns CDR1 MGHRA and CDR2 YSYEKL. The V and J ends lost 4 bases and 5 bases respectively, with 12 bases between them.